This entry lists 17 T cell receptor beta chains sequenced from one sample in a study of blood T cells in healthy people across ages. A second PCR, run for about 6 to 11 cycles, used a sample-barcoded 5' primer plus a J-beta primer mix. TCRdb re-derived calls from the 5' RACE reads in MiXCR, one entry per CDR3 protein. Among roughly 2 million distinct CDR3 sequences listed, roughly 50% were seen once. Source material: blood. Receptor source: a woman aged 40 to 55 in good health.

The rearrangement joins TRBV4-3 to TRBJ2-7, with 11 bases that match TRBD2. The end of the DNA fits TRBJ2-5 better, so the J call may be wrong. The CDR3 is 16 amino acids. In germline, CDR1 is LGHNA, CDR2 YSLEER. CDR3 in amino acids: CASSRPLAGGKETQYF. CDR3 DNA sequence: TGCGCCAGCAGCCGACCTCTAGCGGGGGGAAAGGAGACCCAGTACTTC.

This clonotype appeared a few times. This rearrangement joins TRBV20-1 to TRBJ2-7, with 8 bases matching TRBD2. The CDR3 totals 13 residues. V lost 3 bases, J lost 3 bases, and 4 bases stayed unmatched. The germline V gene has CDR1 DFQATT and CDR2 SNEGSKA (reference sequence). The CDR3 DNA follows: TGCAGTGCTAGGGGAGCGGGGGTCTACGAGCAGTACTTC. It encodes CSARGAGVYEQYF.

This sequence joins TRBV4-1 and TRBJ1-2, with 8 bases that match TRBD1. Germline lookup yields CDR1 MGHRA and CDR2 YSYEKL. The CDR3 runs 17 residues. The J segment lost 4 bases and the V segment lost 0 bases, leaving 10 bases of the junction unmatched. The CDR3 DNA reads TGCGCCAGCAGCCAAGATCAGGGGCAGGGGGCAATCTATGGCTACACCTTC. Amino acids: CASSQDQGQGAIYGYTF.

A few counts support this clonotype. V and J are TRBV6-2 or TRBV6-3 and TRBJ1-2; D is possibly TRBD1 (5 bases). Germline V gene sequence: CDR1 MNHEY, CDR2 SVGEGT. The CDR3 covers 15 residues. V was shortened by 7 bases and J by 5 bases, with 20 bases between the two germline ends. In DNA form, the CDR3 reads TGTGCCAGCAAGAGCCATCAGGCATCAGGGTATGGCTACACCTTC. This translates into CASKSHQASGYGYTF.

The rearrangement uses TRBV29-1 and TRBJ2-4, with no clear D. Trimming removed 7 bases at V and 8 bases at J, with 18 bases between. The CDR3 covers 13 residues. Per the germline V gene, CDR1 is SQVTM and CDR2 is ANQGSEA. The CDR3 region is CSALLGPSDIQYF. In DNA, the CDR3 is TGCAGCGCTCTTCTGGGCCCGAGCGACATTCAGTACTTC.

This rearrangement joins TRBV28 to TRBJ2-5, with D possibly being TRBD1 (7 bases). The CDR3 covers 14 residues. Germline values: CDR1 MDHEN, CDR2 SYDVKM. Trimming took off 5 bases at V and 6 bases at J, with 16 bases between the two ends. The CDR3 region is CASSHGQAGQTQYF. DNA for the CDR3: TGTGCCAGCAGTCACGGACAGGCGGGACAGACCCAGTACTTC. Filled out from reference TRBV28 and TRBJ2-5, the complete variable domain reads DVKVTQSSRYLVKRTGEKVFLECVQDMDHENMFWYRQDPGLGLRLIYFSYDVKMKEKGDIPEGYSVSREKKERFSLILESASTNQTSMYLCASSHGQAGQTQYFGPGTRLLVL.

The chain recombines TRBV20-1 with TRBJ2-3; TRBD1 matches at 7 bases. There are 16 residues in the CDR3. Losses at the gene ends were 5 bases for V and 0 bases for J; bases not matched to a gene: 11. Germline CDR1 reads DFQATT; CDR2 reads SNEGSKA (reference sequence). CDR3 sequence (DNA): TGCAGTGCTCGGGACAGTCTCAAACCAAGCACAGATACGCAGTATTTT. Amino acid sequence: CSARDSLKPSTDTQYF.

The chain uses TRBV2 and TRBJ2-1; TRBD1 matches at 9 bases. With 7 bases clipped from V and 13 bases from J, the junction kept 8 bases outside the gene matches. The V gene's germline CDR1 is SNHLY and CDR2 FYNNEI. The CDR3 is 12 residues long. In DNA, the CDR3 is TGTGCCAGCATTGAGGACAGGGGCGTCCAGTTCTTC. Translated: CASIEDRGVQFF. Supplemented by reference TRBV2 and TRBJ2-1, the full variable domain reads EPEVTQTPSHQVTQMGQEVILRCVPISNHLYFYWYRQILGQKVEFLVSFYNNEISEKSEIFDDQFSVERPDGSNFTLKIRSTKLEDSAMYFCASIEDRGVQFFGPGTRLTVL.

This clonotype was observed a handful of times. CDR3: CASTARAATDTQYF. In DNA form, the CDR3 reads TGTGCCAGCACGGCTCGGGCCGCCACAGATACGCAGTATTTT. V and J are TRBV28 and TRBJ2-3, with D hard to call. CDR1 and CDR2 (germline): MDHEN, SYDVKM. V was pared by 7 bases and J by 2 bases, with 13 bases between. This CDR3 comprises 14 residues.

This rearrangement joins TRBV7-2 to TRBJ1-2; D is unresolved. The CDR3 length is 15 residues. V was trimmed by 1 base and J by 5 bases, leaving 14 bases between them. The germline gives CDR1 SGHTA, CDR2 FQGNSA. The CDR3 here is CASSLVREGKYGYTF. CDR3 in DNA: TGTGCCAGCAGCTTAGTTAGGGAAGGCAAATATGGCTACACCTTC. The full variable domain, its missing parts supplied by reference TRBV7-2 and TRBJ1-2, is GAGVSQSPSNKVTEKGKDVELRCDPISGHTALYWYRQSLGQGLEFLIYFQGNSAPDKSGLPSDRFSAERTGGSVSTLTIQRTQQEDSAVYLCASSLVREGKYGYTFGSGTRLTVV.

V and J are TRBV11-2 and TRBJ2-5, with 11 positions matching TRBD1. There are 17 residues in the CDR3. Germline values: CDR1 SGHAT, CDR2 FQNNGV. Unmatched junction bases numbered 21, after V lost 7 bases and J lost 11 bases. CDR3 sequence: CASNHLLVGQGANEQYF. The CDR3 DNA reads TGTGCCAGCAACCACTTACTGGTAGGACAGGGGGCAAATGAGCAGTACTTC. Variable domain in full (rest from reference TRBV11-2 and TRBJ2-5): EAGVAQSPRYKIIEKRQSVAFWCNPISGHATLYWYQQILGQGPKLLIQFQNNGVVDDSQLPKDRFSAERLKGVDSTLKIQPAKLEDSAVYLCASNHLLVGQGANEQYFGPGTRLLVL.

This clonotype appeared a few times. J is TRBJ2-7 and V is TRBV27; 8 bases align to TRBD2. The last part of the DNA fits TRBJ2-5 better; the J call may be wrong. Germline lookup yields CDR1 MNHEY and CDR2 SMNVEV (reference sequence). The CDR3 runs to 15 residues. Here the CDR3 DNA reads TGTGCCAGCACCCCGCGAGCGGGGGCCACCGAGACCCAGTACTTC. Translated, it gives CASTPRAGATETQYF.

A few counts support this clonotype. The chain couples TRBV4-2 to TRBJ2-6, with D tentatively TRBD1 (5 bases). Deletions cut 2 bases from V and 2 bases from J, with 10 bases between. Germline assignment: CDR1 LGHNA and CDR2 YNFKEQ. The CDR3 runs to 16 residues. For the CDR3, the DNA is TGTGCCAGCAGCCAAATGGCAGGGACTGGGGCCAACGTCCTGACTTTC. This codes for CASSQMAGTGANVLTF.

The chain recombines TRBV4-2 with TRBJ2-3; D is uncertain. Looked up from germline, CDR1 is LGHNA and CDR2 is YNFKEQ. This CDR3 comprises 17 residues. V dropped 1 base and J dropped 2 bases, with 16 bases sitting between them. CDR3 in amino acids: CASSQGREEPSTDTQYF. In DNA form, the CDR3 reads TGTGCCAGCAGCCAAGGAAGGGAAGAACCCTCCACAGATACGCAGTATTTT.

This clonotype was detected only a few times. CDR3 DNA sequence: TGTGCCAGCAGCTTAGGGGCCCAAATTCGTAGTGGCTACACCTTC. Translated, it gives CASSLGAQIRSGYTF. The rearrangement links TRBV7-2 to TRBJ1-2; D gene uncertain. Germline-derived CDR1 and CDR2 are SGHTA and FQGNSA. The CDR3 sequence is 15 residues long. The V end was cut by 1 base, the J end by 7 bases, with 16 bases between.

V is TRBV27 and J is TRBJ2-3; D is unresolved. Deletions cut 6 bases from V and 5 bases from J, with 12 bases between. In germline, CDR1 is MNHEY, CDR2 SMNVEV (reference sequence). CDR3 length equals 13 residues. Written as DNA, the CDR3 is TGTGCCAGCAGCCTAACTCCATTAGATACGCAGTATTTT. Translated, it gives CASSLTPLDTQYF.

A word on this clonotype: With a far larger clone one base away, a read error is the likely cause. The chain uses TRBV5-1 and TRBJ2-7, with 7 bases fitting TRBD1. CDR1 is SGHRS and CDR2 is YFSETQ in the germline V gene. The CDR3 totals 13 residues. CDR3 coding DNA: TGCGCCAACAGCCGACAGGGCTCCTACGAGCAGTACTTC. Translation: CANSRQGSYEQYF.